This T cell receptor (beta chain) originates from a study of cytomegalovirus exposure and HLA in healthy donors. The primer mix had 60 Vbeta and 13 Jbeta primers. Data came from immunoSEQ multiplex PCR; TCRdb stores just in-frame clones and leaves some out. The sample holds about 200,000 clones, around 85% seen once. CDR3 length: 17 residues. V lost 0 bases to trimming and J lost 0 bases; unmatched junction nucleotides: 6. The germline gives CDR1 SGHDN, CDR2 FVKESK. This clone has only a few counts. Every donor was a healthy person donating bone marrow. The genes are TRBV14 and TRBJ2-7, with 9 nucleotides matching TRBD1. Material for sequencing was PBMCs. The TCR originated in a woman between 45 and 60 years old in good health and CMV-seronegative. The DNA of the CDR3 is TGTGCCAGCAGCCAAGATGGGACAGGGAGGAGCTCCTACGAGCAGTACTTC. It specifies CASSQDGTGRSSYEQYF.